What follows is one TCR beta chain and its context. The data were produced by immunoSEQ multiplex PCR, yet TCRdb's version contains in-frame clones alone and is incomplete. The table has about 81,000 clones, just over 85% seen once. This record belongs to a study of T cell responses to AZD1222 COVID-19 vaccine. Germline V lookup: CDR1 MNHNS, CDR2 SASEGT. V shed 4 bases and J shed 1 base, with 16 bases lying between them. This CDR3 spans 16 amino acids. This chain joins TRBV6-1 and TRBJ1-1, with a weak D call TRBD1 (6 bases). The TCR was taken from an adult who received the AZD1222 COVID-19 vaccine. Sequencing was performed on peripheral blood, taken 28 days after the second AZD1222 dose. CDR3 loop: CASSVWVGGGNTEAFF. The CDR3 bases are TGTGCCAGCAGTGTATGGGTGGGAGGGGGGAACACTGAAGCTTTCTTT.